The 17 T cell receptor beta chains below come from one sample, sequenced in a study of somatic mutations in cytotoxic T cells in rheumatoid arthritis. Assay used: immunoSEQ multiplex PCR; TCRdb lists only in-frame clones, some missing. The sample records about 7,000 clones, around three fifths being singletons. The sample consisted of CD8+ T cells sorted from blood. The receptors derive from a woman aged 40 to 50 in good health.

This clone was observed a handful of times. J is TRBJ2-1 and V is TRBV7-6, with D possibly being TRBD2 (5 bases). V lost 5 bases to trimming and J lost 2 bases, with 16 bases between them. Germline V CDR1 and CDR2: SGHVS, FNYEAQ. The CDR3 has 16 residues. The CDR3 protein is CASSAKFGVPYNEQFF. In DNA, the CDR3 is TGTGCCAGCAGCGCAAAATTCGGGGTCCCCTACAATGAGCAGTTCTTC.

This clone was recorded only once. The chain recombines TRBV11-3 with TRBJ2-3; TRBD2 matches at 8 bases. The germline V gene has CDR1 SGHNT and CDR2 YENEEA. The junction had 6 bases not matched to a gene; V was cut back by 3 bases and J by 1 base. The CDR3 has 16 residues. The DNA for the CDR3 is TGTGCCAGCAGCTTCCCGTTTAGCGGGGGCACAGATACGCAGTATTTT. It translates to CASSFPFSGGTDTQYF.

This clone was recorded a few times. The chain carries TRBV9 and TRBJ1-1, with a weak D call TRBD1 (5 bases). Trimming removed 3 bases from V and 1 base from J, with 10 bases in between. The germline V gene encodes CDR1 SGDLS and CDR2 YYNGEE. The CDR3 has 14 residues. CDR3 coding DNA: TGTGCCAGCAGCGAAAGCAGGGCGAACACTGAAGCTTTCTTT. Amino acid sequence: CASSESRANTEAFF.

The V gene is TRBV7-9, the J gene TRBJ2-5; TRBD2 agrees at 8 bases. Germline V gene sequence: CDR1 SEHNR, CDR2 FQNEAQ (reference sequence). This CDR3 spans 14 amino acids. V lost 5 bases and J lost 4; bases outside the gene matches: 6. The CDR3 coding sequence is TGTGCCAGCAGCCCACGGGAGGGTTTAGAGACCCAGTACTTC. Its protein product is CASSPREGLETQYF.

This clone is a singleton in its sample. DNA of the CDR3: TGTGCCAGCAGCGTAAACAGGGGAACTGAAGCTTTCTTT. It encodes CASSVNRGTEAFF. The chain couples TRBV7-6 to TRBJ1-1; 7 bases match TRBD1. This CDR3 is 13 amino acids long. Germline V gives CDR1 SGHVS, CDR2 FNYEAQ. After removal of 5 bases from V and 5 bases from J, the junction contained 5 bases not matched to a gene.

This clone was picked up a small number of times. The chain uses TRBV13 and TRBJ2-1, with D possibly matching TRBD2 (5 bases). V was shortened by 2 bases and J by 9 bases, with 5 bases between the two germline ends. Germline V gene lookup returns CDR1 PRHDT and CDR2 FYEKMQ (reference sequence). CDR3 size: 11 residues. CDR3 region: CASSLSGEQFF. The CDR3 DNA reads as TGTGCCAGCAGCTTAAGCGGTGAGCAGTTCTTC.

V is TRBV2 and J is TRBJ2-7; no clear D gene. Per germline, CDR1 SNHLY and CDR2 FYNNEI. The length of the CDR3 is 12 residues. V was pared by 7 bases and J by 2 bases, with 9 bases between. The CDR3 bases are TGTGCCAGCACTAGAACTACCTACGAGCAGTACTTC. This codes for CASTRTTYEQYF.

The rearrangement links TRBV4-2 to TRBJ1-3, with D tentatively TRBD1 (5 bases). Germline values: CDR1 LGHNA, CDR2 YNFKEQ. This CDR3 region has 18 residues. Trimming removed 1 base at V and 0 bases at J, with 16 bases between. The CDR3 sequence: CASSQGGTGSLSGNTIYF. The CDR3, as DNA: TGTGCCAGCAGCCAAGGCGGGACGGGAAGCCTCTCTGGAAACACCATATATTTT.

This rearrangement joins TRBV9 to TRBJ1-2; weak D call: TRBD1 (5 bases). This CDR3 is 15 amino acids long. Trimming removed 4 bases from V and 4 bases from J, with 17 bases in between. Germline loops: CDR1 SGDLS, CDR2 YYNGEE. CDR3: CASSPPHGTRYGYTF. CDR3 sequence (DNA): TGTGCCAGCAGCCCTCCCCACGGGACCCGCTATGGCTACACCTTC.

The chain combines TRBV27 with TRBJ2-3, with TRBD2 identical over 12 bases. The CDR3 totals 17 residues. The trim removed 1 base at V and 7 bases at J, leaving 9 bases unmatched. Per germline, CDR1 MNHEY and CDR2 SMNVEV (reference sequence). CDR3 amino acids: CASSLYETSGSPHTQYF. The DNA for the CDR3 is TGTGCCAGCAGTTTATATGAGACTAGCGGGAGTCCACATACGCAGTATTTT.

CDR3 loop: CASSMGQGSYEQYF. The CDR3, as DNA: TGTGCCAGCAGCATGGGACAGGGCTCCTACGAGCAGTACTTC. This sequence joins TRBV11-3 and TRBJ2-5, with TRBD1 matching 9 bases. The J call may be mistaken, given a closer DNA end match to TRBJ2-7. This CDR3 is 14 amino acids long. Germline CDR1 SGHNT, CDR2 YENEEA.

The chain uses TRBV6-5 and TRBJ2-7; D may correspond to TRBD1 or TRBD2 (5 bases each). This CDR3 is built from 13 residues. Germline values: CDR1 MNHEY, CDR2 SVGAGI. V was cut by 6 bases and J by 4 bases, with 13 bases left in between. CDR3: CASRWGPKYEQYF. CDR3 DNA: TGTGCCAGCAGATGGGGACCTAAGTACGAGCAGTACTTC.

This clone was counted between two and nine times. The chain carries TRBV4-1 and TRBJ1-1, with D unresolved. Between the trimmed V and J ends, which lost 2 bases and 5 bases, there was a span of 9 bases. There are 13 residues in the CDR3. The germline V gene has CDR1 MGHRA and CDR2 YSYEKL. The CDR3 nucleotides are TGCGCCAGCAGCCAATTACCGGGGACTGAAGCTTTCTTT. Protein sequence: CASSQLPGTEAFF.

This chain uses TRBV19 with TRBJ2-4, with 7 nucleotides matching TRBD1. Germline values: CDR1 LNHDA, CDR2 SQIVND (reference sequence). There are 13 residues in the CDR3. Germline trimming cut 7 bases from V and 8 bases from J; bases unmatched to any gene: 8. CDR3 nucleotide sequence: TGTGCCAGTACATTCGGGACAGCGGACATTCAGTACTTC. It encodes CASTFGTADIQYF.

This clone was observed once. Written as DNA, the CDR3 is TGTGCCAGCAGTGAGGGCAGCCAAGAGACCCAGTACTTC. Translation: CASSEGSQETQYF. This sequence joins TRBV27 and TRBJ2-5, with D perhaps matching TRBD2 (5 bases). The CDR3 sequence is 13 residues long. Germline V gene sequence: CDR1 MNHEY, CDR2 SMNVEV (reference sequence). V was shortened by 5 bases and J by 1 base, with 8 bases between the two germline ends.

The sample holds a few counts of this clone. The rearrangement uses TRBV4-1 and TRBJ2-5, with TRBD1 identical over 8 bases. The germline V gene encodes CDR1 MGHRA and CDR2 YSYEKL. The CDR3 sequence is 15 residues long. The ends lost 3 bases at V and 5 bases at J; junction bases unmatched: 8. This CDR3 is CASSQLDRVGETQYF. In nucleotides, the CDR3 is TGCGCCAGCAGCCAGTTGGACAGGGTAGGCGAGACCCAGTACTTC.

This clone was observed a single time. V gene TRBV27 combines with J gene TRBJ2-2; no reliable D call. Germline V gene sequence: CDR1 MNHEY, CDR2 SMNVEV (reference sequence). This CDR3 is built from 14 residues. The V end lost 6 bases, the J end lost 3 bases, and 11 bases lay between the germline ends. Here the CDR3 reads CASSVGTDTGELFF. DNA for the CDR3: TGTGCCAGCAGCGTAGGTACAGACACCGGGGAGCTGTTTTTT.